This TCR beta chain was identified during a study of T-cell reconstitution after alpha-beta-depleted transplantation in children. Trimming cost V 1 base and J 0 bases, with 6 bases left between them. This CDR3 contains 14 residues. Germline V lookup: CDR1 DFQATT, CDR2 SNEGSKA (reference sequence). Unique molecular identifiers featured in how the TCRbeta library was prepared. MiXCR, applied by TCRdb to the PCR reads, yields one record per CDR3 protein. This sample has hundreds of thousands of distinct CDR3 sequences, with 10% to 15% found just once. Regarding this clonotype: Its antigen remains unknown.

Study-level points and caveats: Several hundred rapidly expanded clones from non-depleted graft cells reportedly supplied alpha-beta T cells about two months post-transplant. TCRbeta diversity was high at day 60 in some patients (a result of surviving recipient T cells and thymic progenitors). T cells produced anew were the main source of T-cell counts and diversity one year after transplant.

V gene TRBV20-1 combines with J gene TRBJ2-2; D is uncertain. The TCR comes from a male patient between 10 and 17 years old who had a stem cell transplant for acute myeloid leukemia, so the T cells may come from the graft donor. This material consisted of PBMCs, mostly from graft donor cells, taken 360 days after TCRalphabeta/CD19-depleted stem cell transplant. This CDR3 is CSARATTNTGELFF. The DNA of the CDR3 is TGCAGTGCTAGAGCCACTACGAACACCGGGGAGCTGTTTTTT.